This passage covers 10 T cell receptor beta chains from one sample sequenced in a study of response to subunit inactivated influenza vaccine. TCRdb reprocessed the RT-PCR reads with MiXCR, giving one entry per CDR3 protein. The sample carries about 800,000 distinct CDR3 sequences, around 20% recorded once. The source was PBMCs from blood, collected around 5 days after vaccination. Source of these receptors: a man in his forties or fifties who received an inactivated influenza vaccine.

This clonotype was seen repeatedly, ten times or more. The chain links TRBV10-3 to TRBJ1-1, with 7 bases lining up with TRBD1. The germline CDR1 and CDR2 sequences are ENHRY and SYGVKD. V lost 3 bases to trimming and J lost 0 bases; unmatched junction nucleotides: 4. The CDR3 totals 15 residues. In nucleotides, the CDR3 is TGTGCCATCAGTGAACGAGGGGGCGTGAACACTGAAGCTTTCTTT. Amino acid sequence: CAISERGGVNTEAFF.

This clonotype was seen a few times. V is TRBV20-1 and J is TRBJ2-3; 10 bases line up with TRBD2. J lost 6 bases, V lost 7 bases, and 7 bases had no gene match. CDR3 size: 13 residues. Germline V gene lookup returns CDR1 DFQATT and CDR2 SNEGSKA (reference sequence). This CDR3 reads CSVTSGNWDTQYF. The CDR3 bases are TGCAGTGTTACTAGCGGGAATTGGGATACGCAGTATTTT.

This clonotype came up a few times. The chain uses TRBV5-1 and TRBJ2-1; 7 positions match TRBD2. The CDR3 loop spans 17 amino acids. J gave up 4 bases and V 1 base, and 11 bases lay outside the gene matches. CDR1 is SGHRS and CDR2 is YFSETQ in the germline V gene. Here the CDR3 reads CASSLRPAGVTYNEQFF. CDR3 DNA: TGCGCCAGCAGCTTGCGGCCGGCGGGAGTGACTTACAATGAGCAGTTCTTC. Variable domain in full (rest from reference TRBV5-1 and TRBJ2-1): KAGVTQTPRYLIKTRGQQVTLSCSPISGHRSVSWYQQTPGQGLQFLFEYFSETQRNKGNFPGRFSGRQFSNSRSEMNVSTLELGDSALYLCASSLRPAGVTYNEQFFGPGTRLTVL.

This chain uses TRBV4-3 with TRBJ1-5; 8 bases agree with TRBD1. V trimming: 3 bases; J trimming: 6 bases; junction bases outside the gene matches: 4. Germline CDR1 and CDR2: LGHNA and YSLEER. CDR3 size: 14 residues. Here the CDR3 reads CASSQSRGPQPQHF. The CDR3 DNA follows: TGCGCCAGCAGCCAGAGCAGGGGGCCTCAGCCCCAGCATTTT.

The table lists this clonotype with many counts. V is TRBV20-1 and J is TRBJ2-5, with 9 bases fitting TRBD1. CDR3 length: 13 amino acids. Germline V CDR1 and CDR2: DFQATT, SNEGSKA (reference sequence). This chain's CDR3 is CSASGTGRETQYF. The CDR3, as DNA: TGCAGCGCGTCCGGGACAGGGAGAGAGACCCAGTACTTC.

The rearrangement uses TRBV20-1 and TRBJ2-1; 9 nucleotides align to TRBD1. The CDR3 is made up of 15 amino acids. The ends lost 6 bases at V and 8 bases at J; junction bases unmatched: 14. The V gene's germline CDR1 is DFQATT and CDR2 SNEGSKA (reference sequence). CDR3 protein: CSAYDGQGIFYEQFF. In DNA, the CDR3 is TGCAGTGCCTACGATGGACAGGGGATTTTCTATGAGCAGTTCTTC.

V usage is TRBV7-9 and J usage is TRBJ1-2; maybe TRBD1 (6 bases). This CDR3 region has 13 residues. Trimming took off 5 bases at V and 6 bases at J, with 13 bases between the two ends. The germline V gene has CDR1 SEHNR and CDR2 FQNEAQ (reference sequence). CDR3 DNA sequence: TGTGCCAGCAGCCCGGACAGAACTAATGGCTACACCTTC. Amino acid sequence: CASSPDRTNGYTF. The variable domain in full, with the rest retrieved from reference TRBV7-9 and TRBJ1-2, is DTGVSQNPRHKITKRGQNVTFRCDPISEHNRLYWYRQTLGQGPEFLTYFQNEAQLEKSRLLSDRFSAERPKGSFSTLEIQRTEQGDSAMYLCASSPDRTNGYTFGSGTRLTVV.

The V and J genes are TRBV6-1 and TRBJ2-5, with 9 bases that match TRBD2. J gave up 5 bases and V 1 base, and 5 bases lay outside the gene matches. CDR3 length: 15 residues. CDR1 and CDR2 (germline): MNHNS, SASEGT. In nucleotides, the CDR3 is TGTGCCAGCAGTGAAGAGACTAGCGGCCGGGAGACCCAGTACTTC. This encodes CASSEETSGRETQYF.

This clonotype was recorded at least ten times. The V call is TRBV5-1, the J call TRBJ1-1; unclear D gene. The CDR3 length is 16 residues. V gave up 5 bases and J gave up 2 bases, with 19 bases separating them. Per the germline V gene, CDR1 is SGHRS and CDR2 is YFSETQ. CDR3 sequence (DNA): TGCGCCAGCAGGCCCTACACAGTTCCTCCTAACACTGAAGCTTTCTTT. Encoded protein: CASRPYTVPPNTEAFF.

This clonotype was seen a handful of times. At one of its ends the junction is not consistent with the germline gene, which may arise from a read error. V gene TRBV20-1 combines with J gene TRBJ2-1; TRBD2 is a possible D gene (7 bases). The CDR3 sequence is 13 residues long. CDR1 is DFQATT, CDR2 SNEGSKA, per germline (reference sequence). CDR3 residues: CSARDVKGGEHFF. CDR3 sequence (DNA): TGCAGTGCTAGAGACGTGAAGGGGGGGGAGCATTTCTTC.